The T cell receptor beta chain described here comes from a study of alternative splicing in chronic myeloid leukemia remission (dated by TCRdb to 2019 to 2021). General notes on the study: Remission specimens from the trials were collected at major or complete molecular response, at 12 or 24 months of TKI therapy. Peripheral blood from chronic-phase CML patients at diagnosis and remission was profiled by RNA sequencing and compared with healthy donors. The RESIST (imatinib), ENESTxtnd (nilotinib) and PINNACLE (nilotinib plus pegylated interferon) trials supplied 8 or 9 diagnostic specimens along with matched remission specimens. The median age was approximately 54 years at diagnosis, around 56 at remission and over 35 for the healthy controls. The diagnostic specimens from the trials consisted of total leukocytes from peripheral blood collected in EDTA. Nine CML samples, seven diagnostic and two matched remission, came from the French Persistem study. In terms of female/male counts, the diagnosis samples were 11/5, the remission samples were 8/3 and the controls were 2/4. Trizol was used to extract total RNA from peripheral blood mononuclear cells of diagnosis, remission and control samples. General conclusions and limits of the study: Blood cell composition at remission was reconfigured to resemble lymphoid cell-enriched normal controls. Strong differences in blood cell composition were observed between timepoints, with a shift from myeloid progenitor enrichment at diagnosis to mature lymphoid enrichment at remission.

As concerns this clonotype: Its specific antigen is unknown.

From cysteine to phenylalanine, the CDR3 is 15 amino acids long. No DNA has been recorded. CDR1 and CDR2, looked up from the germline V gene, are LGHNA and YSLEER. The time point label, read with the paper, signifies: major or complete molecular response after front-line TKI therapy. Roughly 16 CML patients were included in the patient cohort, and matched post-remission samples were retrieved for a subset of these patients. Library preparation was by bulk RNA-seq. The TruSeq Stranded RNA sample prep kit was used to generate libraries of poly-A-enriched mRNA from an input of approximately 0.94 ug total RNA. Paired-end sequencing was performed on a HiSeq 2500, with each sample sequenced in triplicate. RNA-seq read length was 125 nucleotides per mate. Regarding the original processing steps: After trimming, reads were aligned to hg38 using STAR v2.7, and quality control was handled by FASTQC, RSeQC and multiqc. Salmon 0.14.1 was used to quantify gene expression levels as transcripts per million (TPM). The results of principal component analysis suggested that neither trial, library batch, sequencing batch, treatment regimen nor sex drove the transcriptomic profiles. TCRdb reprocessed the reads and provides one entry for every CDR3 protein sequence; no DNA is given. The V and J calls here are based on TCRdb, not the publication. Counted in this sample were about 340 distinct CDR3 sequences; approximately 98% of them appeared once. In total, the top ten clones hold 5.2% of the sample.

This TCR came from an adult with chronic myeloid leukemia. Material: PBMCs or total blood leukocytes (not recorded which), obtained during remission. This chain joins TRBV4-3 to TRBJ1-1. CDR3 protein: CASSQSPGTNTEAFF.